A selection of T cell receptor beta chains follows, all from one sample in a study of blood T cells in healthy people across ages. TCRdb reprocessed the 5' RACE reads with MiXCR, giving one entry per CDR3 protein. The sample comprises about 720,000 distinct CDR3 sequences, 20% to 25% of which are singletons, and 20% to 25% rests with the top ten. The specimen was blood. These receptors all come from a man aged 65 to 85 in good health. Both conserved end residues are part of each CDR3. D genes are given only for firm matches. The listing skips clone size in some rows; elsewhere it reads once, few, many or a size class.

j_call: TRBJ2-4
v_call: TRBV6-5
d_call: NA
clone_size: NA
cdr3_aa: CASSARTQNIQYF
cdr3_nt: TGTGCCAGCAGCGCGCGGACCCAAAACATTCAGTACTTC

j_call: TRBJ2-5
v_call: TRBV15
d_call: TRBD2
clone_size: few
cdr3_aa: CATSSPTSGYQETQYF
cdr3_nt: TGTGCCACCAGCAGTCCTACTAGCGGGTACCAAGAGACCCAGTACTTC

j_call: TRBJ1-2
v_call: TRBV29-1
d_call: TRBD1
clone_size: NA
cdr3_aa: CSVITGTDYGYTF
cdr3_nt: TGCAGCGTCATAACCGGGACAGATTATGGCTACACCTTC

j_call: TRBJ1-1
v_call: TRBV20-1
d_call: NA
clone_size: few
cdr3_aa: CSARDFAGTEAFF
cdr3_nt: TGCAGTGCTAGAGATTTCGCCGGCACTGAAGCTTTCTTT

j_call: TRBJ1-4
v_call: TRBV27
d_call: NA
clone_size: NA
cdr3_aa: CASSYNRPGGEKLFF
cdr3_nt: TGTGCCAGCAGTTACAACAGACCCGGGGGTGAAAAACTGTTTTTT

j_call: TRBJ2-5
v_call: TRBV18
d_call: TRBD1
clone_size: many
cdr3_aa: CASSPGTGGETQYF
cdr3_nt: TGTGCCAGCTCGCCCGGGACAGGAGGGGAGACCCAGTACTTC

j_call: TRBJ2-3
v_call: TRBV7-2
d_call: NA
clone_size: once
cdr3_aa: CASSWSGDTQYF
cdr3_nt: TGTGCCAGCAGCTGGTCAGGAGATACGCAGTATTTT

j_call: TRBJ2-3
v_call: TRBV24-1
d_call: NA
clone_size: NA
cdr3_aa: CATSDLGRTGAADTQYF
cdr3_nt: TGTGCCACCAGTGATCTTGGGCGTACGGGAGCGGCAGATACGCAGTATTTT

j_call: TRBJ2-1
v_call: TRBV29-1
d_call: TRBD2
clone_size: NA
cdr3_aa: CSAPGLAGGIGSYNEQFF
cdr3_nt: TGCAGCGCGCCCGGACTAGCGGGAGGAATTGGCTCCTACAATGAGCAGTTCTTC

j_call: TRBJ2-5
v_call: TRBV20-1
d_call: TRBD1
clone_size: few
cdr3_aa: CSATTGTGGSETQYF
cdr3_nt: TGCAGTGCCACTACCGGGACAGGGGGTAGCGAGACCCAGTACTTC

j_call: TRBJ2-2
v_call: TRBV7-2
d_call: NA
clone_size: NA
cdr3_aa: CASSPPGLRNTGELFF
cdr3_nt: TGTGCCAGCAGCCCTCCGGGACTCCGGAACACCGGGGAGCTGTTTTTT

j_call: TRBJ2-7
v_call: TRBV10-3
d_call: NA
clone_size: NA
cdr3_aa: CAISESRQSYEQYF
cdr3_nt: TGTGCCATCAGTGAGTCGAGACAGTCCTACGAGCAGTACTTC

j_call: TRBJ1-6
v_call: TRBV3-1
d_call: TRBD1
clone_size: few
cdr3_aa: CASSPGRGRSPLHF
cdr3_nt: TGTGCCAGCAGTCCCGGCAGGGGGCGATCACCCCTCCACTTT

j_call: TRBJ2-3
v_call: TRBV6-6
d_call: TRBD2
clone_size: NA
cdr3_aa: CASSYPGLVGGDTQYF
cdr3_nt: TGTGCCAGCAGTTATCCCGGACTAGTGGGGGGGGATACGCAGTATTTT

j_call: TRBJ1-1
v_call: TRBV20-1
d_call: NA
clone_size: few
cdr3_aa: CSAPHRVNTEAFF
cdr3_nt: TGCAGTGCCCCGCACCGAGTGAACACTGAAGCTTTCTTT

j_call: TRBJ2-3
v_call: TRBV11-2
d_call: NA
clone_size: NA
cdr3_aa: CASSLTTGPDTQYF
cdr3_nt: TGTGCCAGCAGCTTGACGACAGGACCGGATACGCAGTATTTT

j_call: TRBJ1-2
v_call: TRBV6-5
d_call: TRBD1
clone_size: NA
cdr3_aa: CASSFSGGPHGYTF
cdr3_nt: TGTGCCAGCAGTTTTTCAGGGGGGCCTCATGGCTACACCTTC

j_call: TRBJ2-2
v_call: TRBV29-1
d_call: TRBD1
clone_size: NA
cdr3_aa: CSGGQGPTGELFF
cdr3_nt: TGCAGCGGGGGACAGGGCCCCACCGGGGAGCTGTTTTTT

j_call: TRBJ1-4
v_call: TRBV4-2
d_call: NA
clone_size: NA
cdr3_aa: CASSQEGHGREKLFF
cdr3_nt: TGTGCCAGCAGCCAAGAGGGTCATGGGAGGGAAAAACTGTTTTTT

j_call: TRBJ2-3
v_call: TRBV12-3/TRBV12-4
d_call: TRBD1
clone_size: NA
cdr3_aa: CASRRTGRVGTQYF
cdr3_nt: TGTGCCAGCAGGAGGACAGGGCGTGTTGGCACGCAGTATTTT

j_call: TRBJ1-1
v_call: TRBV18
d_call: NA
clone_size: NA
cdr3_aa: CAGSPQDPGGAGTEAFF
cdr3_nt: TGTGCCGGCTCACCACAAGACCCCGGGGGCGCTGGGACTGAAGCTTTCTTT

j_call: TRBJ2-2
v_call: TRBV7-2
d_call: NA
clone_size: NA
cdr3_aa: CASSSPETVHTGELFF
cdr3_nt: TGTGCCAGCAGCTCACCAGAGACAGTCCACACCGGGGAGCTGTTTTTT

j_call: TRBJ2-5
v_call: TRBV5-1
d_call: NA
clone_size: few
cdr3_aa: CASSLVSGSEETQYF
cdr3_nt: TGCGCCAGCAGCTTGGTGTCGGGCAGCGAAGAGACCCAGTACTTC

j_call: TRBJ2-3
v_call: TRBV4-3
d_call: NA
clone_size: NA
cdr3_aa: CASSQIPGSADTQYF
cdr3_nt: TGCGCCAGCAGCCAAATACCGGGGTCAGCAGATACGCAGTATTTT

j_call: TRBJ2-1
v_call: TRBV10-3
d_call: NA
clone_size: NA
cdr3_aa: CAISGLNRSSYNEQFF
cdr3_nt: TGTGCCATCAGTGGGCTAAACAGGAGCTCCTACAATGAGCAGTTCTTC

j_call: TRBJ2-1
v_call: TRBV7-7
d_call: TRBD1
clone_size: NA
cdr3_aa: CASSLGTGYDNEQFF
cdr3_nt: TGTGCCAGCAGCTTAGGGACAGGTTACGACAATGAGCAGTTCTTC

j_call: TRBJ1-2
v_call: TRBV29-1
d_call: NA
clone_size: few
cdr3_aa: CSVDRYRDYGYTF
cdr3_nt: TGCAGCGTTGACAGGTATAGAGACTATGGCTACACCTTC

j_call: TRBJ2-3
v_call: TRBV3-1
d_call: NA
clone_size: few
cdr3_aa: CASSREGGVTDTQYF
cdr3_nt: TGTGCCAGCAGCCGTGAGGGGGGGGTCACAGATACGCAGTATTTT

j_call: TRBJ1-5
v_call: TRBV12-3/TRBV12-4
d_call: NA
clone_size: NA
cdr3_aa: CASSFAPRGNQPQHF
cdr3_nt: TGTGCCAGCAGTTTCGCCCCAAGGGGCAATCAGCCCCAGCATTTT

j_call: TRBJ2-3
v_call: TRBV7-8
d_call: NA
clone_size: NA
cdr3_aa: CASSQGRMTDTQYF
cdr3_nt: TGTGCCAGCAGTCAGGGTCGGATGACAGATACGCAGTATTTT

j_call: TRBJ2-1
v_call: TRBV7-3
d_call: TRBD1
clone_size: NA
cdr3_aa: CASSLAGGAKFF
cdr3_nt: TGTGCCAGCAGCCTAGCAGGGGGAGCAAAGTTCTTC

j_call: TRBJ2-2
v_call: TRBV27
d_call: TRBD2
clone_size: many
cdr3_aa: CASSPRGGRELFF
cdr3_nt: TGTGCCAGCAGCCCCCGGGGGGGGCGGGAGCTGTTTTTT

j_call: TRBJ2-5
v_call: TRBV24-1
d_call: TRBD1
clone_size: many
cdr3_aa: CATSEPGGRETQYF
cdr3_nt: TGTGCCACCAGTGAGCCAGGGGGACGCGAGACCCAGTACTTC

j_call: TRBJ2-3
v_call: TRBV7-9
d_call: TRBD2
clone_size: NA
cdr3_aa: CASSSLAGGHGDTQYF
cdr3_nt: TGTGCCAGCAGCTCCCTAGCGGGAGGGCATGGAGATACGCAGTATTTT

j_call: TRBJ2-7
v_call: TRBV5-8
d_call: NA
clone_size: few
cdr3_aa: CASSREQGTEQYF
cdr3_nt: TGTGCCAGCAGCCGAGAACAGGGAACCGAGCAGTACTTC

j_call: TRBJ2-3
v_call: TRBV7-2
d_call: TRBD2
clone_size: NA
cdr3_aa: CASSLANLAGVSTDTQYF
cdr3_nt: TGTGCCAGCAGCTTAGCGAATCTAGCGGGAGTTAGCACAGATACGCAGTATTTT

j_call: TRBJ2-1
v_call: TRBV5-1
d_call: NA
clone_size: few
cdr3_aa: CASSLVQRNEQFF
cdr3_nt: TGCGCCAGCAGCTTGGTTCAGCGCAATGAGCAGTTCTTC

j_call: TRBJ2-3
v_call: TRBV20-1
d_call: NA
clone_size: NA
cdr3_aa: CSAARDTSTDTQYF
cdr3_nt: TGCAGTGCTGCGCGGGACACCAGCACAGATACGCAGTATTTT

j_call: TRBJ2-4
v_call: TRBV6-6
d_call: TRBD1
clone_size: NA
cdr3_aa: CASRTTDRDIQYF
cdr3_nt: TGTGCCAGCAGAACAACGGACAGGGACATTCAGTACTTC

j_call: TRBJ1-5
v_call: TRBV10-3
d_call: NA
clone_size: NA
cdr3_aa: CAISGTGSGQPQHF
cdr3_nt: TGTGCCATCAGTGGAACGGGGTCTGGACAGCCCCAGCATTTT